These 29 T cell receptor beta chains came from one sample sequenced in a study of CD8 T cells in Susac syndrome. The RNA, 0.5 to 1 ug, was put through reverse transcription using random hexamers. TCRdb re-called the immunoSEQ multiplex PCR reads with MiXCR, one entry per CDR3 protein. The sample lists about 200,000 distinct CDR3 sequences, roughly 96% occurring once. Specimen: CD4+ T cells from PBMCs. Every receptor here comes from a human donor with multiple sclerosis.

CDR3 protein: CASAVGRYGEQFF. For the CDR3, the DNA is TGTGCCAGCGCGGTTGGGAGGTATGGTGAGCAGTTCTTC. The chain combines TRBV7-7 with TRBJ2-1; a weak D match, TRBD2 (6 bases). This CDR3 is 13 amino acids long. Germline V gene data show CDR1 as SSHAT and CDR2 as FNYEAQ (reference sequence). V lost 8 bases, J lost 9 bases, and 17 bases lay in between.

The chain couples TRBV7-9 to TRBJ2-1; no firm D call. CDR3 length: 12 residues. V lost 2 bases, J lost 8 bases, and 7 bases lay in between. CDR1 is SEHNR, CDR2 FQNEAQ, per germline (reference sequence). The CDR3 region is CASSLTEDEQFF. DNA of the CDR3: TGTGCCAGCAGCTTAACCGAGGATGAGCAGTTCTTC.

J is TRBJ2-7 and V is TRBV30; 10 bases line up with TRBD1. Germline CDR1 and CDR2: GTSNPN and SVGIG (reference sequence). The J segment lost 3 bases and the V segment lost 3 bases, leaving 8 bases of the junction unmatched. This CDR3 spans 15 amino acids. DNA for the CDR3: TGTGCCTGGAGGGATCGGACAGGGGGGTACTACGAGCAGTACTTC. The encoded protein is CAWRDRTGGYYEQYF.

The chain recombines TRBV30 with TRBJ2-3; 8 bases match TRBD2. J was trimmed by 2 bases and V by 6 bases; bases with no gene match: 4. Germline CDR1 reads GTSNPN; CDR2 reads SVGIG (reference sequence). The CDR3 has 13 amino acids. The CDR3 DNA is TGTGCCTGCAGCGGGGGAATCACAGATACGCAGTATTTT. Protein: CACSGGITDTQYF.

The CDR3 protein is CASSSRLSSYEQYF. The CDR3 coding sequence is TGTGCCAGCAGCTCAAGACTCAGCTCCTACGAGCAGTACTTC. The rearrangement joins TRBV7-2 to TRBJ2-7, with unresolved D. The V end lost 4 bases, the J end lost 0 bases, and 10 bases lay between the germline ends. Per the germline V gene, CDR1 is SGHTA and CDR2 is FQGNSA. This CDR3 is 14 amino acids long.

J is TRBJ2-7 and V is TRBV5-1; 9 nucleotides line up with TRBD2. The trim removed 4 bases at V and 3 bases at J, leaving 5 bases unmatched. This CDR3 is 14 amino acids long. Germline CDR1 is SGHRS and CDR2 is YFSETQ. CDR3 DNA sequence: TGCGCCAGCAGCGTTAGCGGGAGTGACTACGAGCAGTACTTC. This translates into CASSVSGSDYEQYF.

This chain joins TRBV29-1 and TRBJ1-2, with TRBD1 matching 10 bases. Germline assignment: CDR1 SQVTM and CDR2 ANQGSEA. Trimming removed 4 bases from V and 8 bases from J; junction bases left unmatched: 7. The CDR3 spans 13 residues. CDR3 nucleotide sequence: TGCAGCGTTGGCGGGACAGGGGTTAGCGGCTACACCTTC. It translates to CSVGGTGVSGYTF.

The chain is built from TRBV30 and TRBJ2-2; 9 bases are a match to TRBD2. This CDR3 has 15 amino acids. The J segment lost 5 bases and the V segment lost 3 bases, leaving 7 bases of the junction unmatched. The germline V gene encodes CDR1 GTSNPN and CDR2 SVGIG (reference sequence). CDR3 DNA sequence: TGTGCCTGGAGCAAAGGACTAGCGATTACCGGGGAGCTGTTTTTT. Protein product: CAWSKGLAITGELFF.

The gene calls are TRBV12-3 or TRBV12-4 and TRBJ1-2, with D uncertain. The CDR3 loop spans 14 amino acids. Trimming left V 3 bases short and J 4 bases short, with 12 bases between. CDR3 sequence: CASSFTSSFYGYTF. The CDR3 coding sequence is TGTGCCAGCAGTTTTACTAGCTCCTTCTATGGCTACACCTTC.

In DNA, the CDR3 is TGTGCCTGGAGTGTCGGCACTGGAAACACCATATATTTT. Its protein product is CAWSVGTGNTIYF. This chain uses TRBV30 with TRBJ1-3; D is ambiguous. The V end was cut by 0 bases, the J end by 2 bases, with 5 bases between. The CDR3 spans 13 residues. The germline V gene encodes CDR1 GTSNPN and CDR2 SVGIG (reference sequence).

The genes are TRBV13 and TRBJ2-7; no clear D. The V gene lost 5 bases and the J gene lost 6 bases, with 14 bases spanning the gap. CDR1 is PRHDT and CDR2 is FYEKMQ in the germline V gene (reference sequence). The CDR3 runs to 13 residues. CDR3 in amino acids: CASSRAEAGEQYF. The CDR3 nucleotides read TGTGCCAGCAGCCGAGCAGAAGCTGGCGAGCAGTACTTC.

This clonotype occurred a few times. This chain uses TRBV7-9 with TRBJ2-3; D ambiguous. From germline, CDR1 is SEHNR and CDR2 FQNEAQ (reference sequence). CDR3 length equals 13 residues. Trimming shortened V by 1 base and J by 4 bases, and 6 bases separated the two germline ends. For the CDR3, the DNA is TGTGCCAGCAGCTTAGTTCGGGCAGATACGCAGTATTTT. Translation: CASSLVRADTQYF.

The rearrangement uses TRBV5-4 and TRBJ1-2; D perhaps matches TRBD1 (6 bases). In germline, CDR1 is SGHNT, CDR2 YYREEE (reference sequence). The CDR3 consists of 14 residues. Trimming pared 4 bases from V and 6 bases from J, leaving 16 bases between. The CDR3 protein is CASSPDQTGHGYTF. The DNA for the CDR3 is TGTGCCAGCAGCCCAGATCAGACAGGACATGGCTACACCTTC.

The chain links TRBV30 to TRBJ1-5; D is unclear. Germline CDR1 GTSNPN, CDR2 SVGIG (reference sequence). V was trimmed by 1 base and J by 4 bases, leaving 5 bases between them. The CDR3 runs to 12 residues. The CDR3 DNA is TGTGCCTGGAGTGAGCGGAATCAGCCCCAGCATTTT. It specifies CAWSERNQPQHF.

The genes are TRBV3-1 and TRBJ2-7; TRBD1 matches 8 bases. V trimming: 0 bases; J trimming: 8 bases; junction bases outside the gene matches: 12. The CDR3 sequence is 16 residues long. CDR1 LGHDT and CDR2 YNNKEL come from the germline V gene (reference sequence). Here the CDR3 DNA reads TGTGCCAGCAGCCAAGACTACGGGACAGGCTCTAGGAAGCAGTACTTC. This encodes CASSQDYGTGSRKQYF.

This chain connects TRBV15 to TRBJ1-6, with 8 bases identical to TRBD1. CDR1 and CDR2 (germline): LNHNV, YYDKDF (reference sequence). Losses at the gene ends were 2 bases for V and 9 bases for J; bases not matched to a gene: 6. CDR3 length: 15 amino acids. The CDR3 bases are TGTGCCACCAGCAGATCTACAGGGGGTGGTTCACCCCTCCACTTT. This gives the protein CATSRSTGGGSPLHF.

J is TRBJ2-1 and V is TRBV29-1, with D possibly TRBD1 on 6 matching bases. The CDR3 is 13 amino acids. Trimming removed 1 base at V and 5 bases at J, with 9 bases between. Germline V gives CDR1 SQVTM, CDR2 ANQGSEA. Here the CDR3 reads CSVEGGRNNEQFF. The CDR3 nucleotides are TGCAGCGTTGAAGGGGGGCGCAACAATGAGCAGTTCTTC.

V and J are TRBV20-1 and TRBJ2-1; D possibly corresponds to TRBD2 (6 bases). In germline, CDR1 is DFQATT, CDR2 SNEGSKA (reference sequence). The CDR3 totals 13 residues. The V end was cut by 6 bases, the J end by 6 bases, with 15 bases between. CDR3 region: CSATFGGVNEQFF. In nucleotides, the CDR3 is TGCAGTGCCACCTTCGGCGGGGTCAATGAGCAGTTCTTC.

The chain couples TRBV11-1 to TRBJ2-7; no clear D. Trimming cost V 5 bases and J 4 bases, with 18 bases left between them. This CDR3 region has 15 residues. Per germline, CDR1 SGHAT and CDR2 FQDESV (reference sequence). CDR3 sequence reads: CASSNFGGFAYEQYF. CDR3 nucleotide sequence: TGTGCCAGCAGCAACTTTGGCGGATTCGCGTACGAGCAGTACTTC.

This chain connects TRBV30 to TRBJ1-2; TRBD1 is a possible D gene (6 bases). V lost 4 bases, J lost 5 bases, and 20 bases lay in between. Germline V gene sequence: CDR1 GTSNPN, CDR2 SVGIG (reference sequence). The CDR3 spans 15 residues. For the CDR3, the DNA is TGTGCCTGGAAGGTTTTGGAAGGGGGGAGTTATGGCTACACCTTC. This encodes CAWKVLEGGSYGYTF.

This rearrangement joins TRBV7-2 to TRBJ2-2; 9 nucleotides agree with TRBD1. The CDR3 is 14 amino acids. The V segment lost 8 bases and the J segment 2 bases; nucleotides outside the gene matches: 3. The germline gives CDR1 SGHTA, CDR2 FQGNSA. This chain's CDR3 is CASGQGHNTGELFF. The CDR3 DNA is TGTGCCAGCGGACAGGGGCACAACACCGGGGAGCTGTTTTTT.

The chain has TRBV20-1 and TRBJ2-5, with D possibly TRBD1 on 7 matching bases. CDR1 is DFQATT and CDR2 is SNEGSKA in the germline V gene (reference sequence). V was trimmed by 3 bases and J by 3 bases, leaving 17 bases between them. The CDR3 is made up of 15 amino acids. CDR3 in DNA: TGCAGTGCTAGCTCCCGCGGGACAGCTAAAGAGACCCAGTACTTC. The encoded protein is CSASSRGTAKETQYF.

The chain employs TRBV18 and TRBJ2-3; D gene unclear. V lost 6 bases and J 2 bases, leaving 12 bases between the germline ends. The CDR3 consists of 14 residues. The germline V gene encodes CDR1 KGHSH and CDR2 LQKENI. CDR3 residues: CASSSLYFTDTQYF. CDR3 nucleotides: TGTGCCAGCTCGTCCCTTTATTTCACAGATACGCAGTATTTT.

V usage is TRBV4-2 and J usage is TRBJ2-7; no definite D call. This CDR3 spans 15 amino acids. Trimming cost V 0 bases and J 4 bases, with 13 bases left between them. The germline gives CDR1 LGHNA, CDR2 YNFKEQ. CDR3 sequence: CASSQDILSPYEQYF. CDR3 coding DNA: TGTGCCAGCAGCCAAGATATTCTTAGCCCGTACGAGCAGTACTTC.

The chain links TRBV6-5 to TRBJ2-3, with a weak D call TRBD1 (5 bases). The CDR3 has 11 amino acids. Trimming took off 2 bases at V and 8 bases at J, with 5 bases between the two ends. From germline, CDR1 is MNHEY and CDR2 SVGAGI. The CDR3 loop reads CASSYQGTQYF. CDR3 DNA sequence: TGTGCCAGCAGTTACCAGGGTACGCAGTATTTT.

This clonotype came up once. V usage is TRBV5-4 and J usage is TRBJ1-1, with 8 bases identical to TRBD1. The germline CDR1 and CDR2 sequences are SGHNT and YYREEE (reference sequence). This CDR3 has 14 residues. J lost 4 bases, V lost 2 bases, and 4 bases had no gene match. This CDR3 reads CASSFDRGFTEAFF. As DNA, the CDR3 is TGTGCCAGCAGCTTTGACAGGGGATTCACTGAAGCTTTCTTT.

The chain joins TRBV9 to TRBJ2-3, with D possibly matching TRBD2 (6 bases). Germline V gene sequence: CDR1 SGDLS, CDR2 YYNGEE. This CDR3 has 16 residues. V shed 2 bases and J shed 1 base, with 14 bases lying between them. CDR3 loop: CASSVVSGAGTDTQYF. CDR3 in DNA: TGTGCCAGCAGCGTTGTCTCGGGAGCCGGCACAGATACGCAGTATTTT.

The chain employs TRBV7-8 and TRBJ1-1; no clear D. V lost 5 bases to trimming and J lost 4 bases, with 14 bases between them. The CDR3 has 14 amino acids. The germline CDR1 and CDR2 sequences are SGHVS and FQNEAQ. CDR3 region: CASSITPRVTEAFF. The CDR3 DNA reads as TGTGCCAGCAGCATAACCCCGCGGGTCACTGAAGCTTTCTTT.

The chain recombines TRBV20-1 with TRBJ1-1; D is ambiguous. CDR1 is DFQATT and CDR2 is SNEGSKA in the germline V gene (reference sequence). V lost 6 bases, J lost 4 bases, and 9 bases lay in between. The CDR3 sequence is 11 residues long. The CDR3 here is CSALRFTEAFF. As DNA, the CDR3 is TGCAGTGCCCTTCGTTTCACTGAAGCTTTCTTT.